This T cell receptor (beta chain) is from a study of OX40 agonist ivuxolimab in advanced cancers. Assay used: immunoSEQ multiplex PCR; TCRdb lists only in-frame clones, some missing. Of 45,000 to 65,000 clones listed, approximately 84% are singletons. Germline V gene data show CDR1 as GTSNPN and CDR2 as SVGIG (reference sequence). This CDR3 comprises 12 residues. Trimming took off 2 bases at V and 2 bases at J, with 7 bases between the two ends. The source of this sequence is an adult with an advanced solid tumor such as melanoma, head and neck, liver or kidney cancer. This material consisted of CD4+ or CD8+ T cells sorted from blood, taken in a trial of the OX40 agonist ivuxolimab. This rearrangement joins TRBV30 to TRBJ2-7, with D unresolved. CDR3 sequence: CAWSRITYEQYF. The CDR3 nucleotides are TGTGCCTGGAGTCGGATAACCTACGAGCAGTACTTC.